The present entry profiles one TCR beta chain with its context. What it binds is not known. The CDR3 is made up of 16 amino acids. Germline-derived CDR1 and CDR2 are SGHVS and FQNEAQ. The TRB libraries of cDNA were built by UMI-labeled 5' RACE. From the 5' RACE reads, TCRdb lists one entry per CDR3 protein and no DNA. This listing includes 100,000 to 150,000 distinct CDR3 sequences. The sorter processed each CD8+ T cell subset in triplicate at about 300,000 cells apiece. Naive CD8+ T cells were CD45RO-CCR7+CD27+CD95-. The sample is drawn from a study of CXCR3-negative and CXCR3-positive naive CD8 T cells. Study-wide points: TRBV-TRBJ usage was similar across naive CXCR3 subsets but distinct in memory cells. In CXCR3-positive naive cells, the TRB CDR3s were more hydrophobic than in CXCR3-negative naive cells.

The sequenced sample consisted of naive CXCR3- CD8+ T cells from blood. Subset: CD45RO-CCR7+CD27+CD95- naive CD8+ T cells lacking CXCR3 (TNR3-). V gene TRBV7-8 combines with J gene TRBJ1-1; TCRdb indicates TRBD1, and absent DNA this call remains unverified. The sequence derives from a human donor in good health. Some clones in this sample may be carry-over from other donors' samples. The CDR3 sequence is CASSIRQGPMNTEAFF.